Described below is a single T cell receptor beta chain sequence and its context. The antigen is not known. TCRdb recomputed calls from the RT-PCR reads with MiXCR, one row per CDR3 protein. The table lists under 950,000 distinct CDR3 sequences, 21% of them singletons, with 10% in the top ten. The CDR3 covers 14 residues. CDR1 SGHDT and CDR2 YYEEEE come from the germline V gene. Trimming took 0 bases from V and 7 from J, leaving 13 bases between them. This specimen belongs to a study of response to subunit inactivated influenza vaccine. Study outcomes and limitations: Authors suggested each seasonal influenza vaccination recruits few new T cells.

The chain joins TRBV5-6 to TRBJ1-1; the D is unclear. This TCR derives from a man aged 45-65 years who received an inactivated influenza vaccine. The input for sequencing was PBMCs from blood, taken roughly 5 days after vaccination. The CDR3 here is CASSLAIRNHEAFF. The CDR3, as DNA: TGTGCCAGCAGCTTGGCCATCAGGAACCATGAAGCTTTCTTT.